This T cell receptor (beta chain) was documented in a study of Tregs in tolerant kidney transplant recipients. Study outcomes and limitations: For some patients, primers changed over time, blocking nucleotide-level comparison. Expanding Tregs on activated donor B cells appeared to best identify donor-specific TCRbeta clones.

Germline CDR1 reads KGHSH; CDR2 reads LQKENI. V lost 4 bases to trimming and J lost 3 bases; unmatched junction nucleotides: 14. The CDR3 extends over 18 amino acids. Data came from immunoSEQ multiplex PCR; TCRdb stores just in-frame clones and leaves some out. Recorded for this sample: roughly 48,000 clones. With regard to this clone: Its antigen is unidentified. Read coverage stops 3 residues before the CDR3 terminus; the germline J gene supplies the remainder.

This TCR came from a human donor who received a combined kidney and bone marrow transplant. This sample comprised CD4+ T cells from blood, obtained before the transplant. The chain combines TRBV18 with TRBJ1-5, with 8 bases aligning to TRBD1. The CDR3 reads CASSLSLQGVQSNQPQHF. The part of the CDR3 DNA that was read is TGTGCCAGCTCACTTTCGTTACAGGGGGTCCAATCCAATCAGCCC.